The T cell receptor (beta chain) under discussion was sequenced for a study of blood T cells in healthy people across ages. General observations from the study: In these data, TCR beta diversity tracked strongly with naive T cell percentage.

A second PCR, run for roughly 7 to 12 cycles, used a sample-barcoded 5' primer plus a J-beta primer mix. TCRdb reprocessed the 5' RACE reads via MiXCR and lists one record per CDR3 protein. The sample lists 450,000 to 600,000 distinct CDR3 sequences; over 25% were seen once. The CDR3 spans 16 residues. A note on this clonotype: Its antigen is undetermined. One junction end disagrees with the germline gene, perhaps due to a read error.

This same sample was also part of a study on T cells of mothers and their children.

The receptor was isolated from a boy aged 2 to 9 in good health. Sequenced sample: blood. This chain uses TRBV12-3 or TRBV12-4 with TRBJ2-3, with a tentative D call TRBD2 (6 bases). CDR3 coding DNA: TGTGCCAGCAGTTTCACCCGGGCTACTAGCACAAATACGCAGTATTTT. This gives the protein CASSFTRATSTNTQYF.